These 5 T cell receptor beta chains came from one sample sequenced in a study of memory CD8 T cells in hepatitis C reinfection. Profiled with immunoSEQ multiplex PCR; TCRdb holds only in-frame clones, not every one. The data hold 44,000 or so clones, with around nine tenths observed a single time. Described time point: peak reinfection, 3 to 8 weeks after reinfection detection. TCR sequencing was done directly ex vivo on sorted cells, without expansion in vitro. Sequencing used naive CD8+ T cells sorted from blood. The receptors were gathered from a man in his late teens or twenties with hepatitis C virus infection.

In nucleotides, the CDR3 is TGTGCCAGCACCAAAGGGGGGGGGCTGGCGTATGGCTACACCTTC. This gives the protein CASTKGGGLAYGYTF. The chain is built from TRBV27 and TRBJ1-2; D is possibly TRBD1 (6 bases). Trimming stripped 7 bases from V and 5 bases from J, with 20 bases between. The CDR3 totals 15 residues. Germline V gene data show CDR1 as MNHEY and CDR2 as SMNVEV (reference sequence).

The V call is TRBV2, the J call TRBJ2-1, with D unclear. In germline, CDR1 is SNHLY, CDR2 FYNNEI. CDR3 length: 11 residues. V was clipped by 10 bases and J by 8 bases, with 12 bases between them. CDR3 sequence (DNA): TGTGCCACCCAAGCAACTTATGAGCAGTTCTTC. Amino acid sequence: CATQATYEQFF.

The CDR3 region has the DNA TGTGCCAGCAGCGCTAGCGGCCTACCTGGTGAGCAGTTCTTC. Protein: CASSASGLPGEQFF. This chain links TRBV28 with TRBJ2-1, with 7 bases that match TRBD2. Looked up from germline, CDR1 is MDHEN and CDR2 is SYDVKM. This CDR3 has 14 residues. V lost 6 bases, J lost 9 bases, and 11 bases stayed unmatched.

This clone was detected once. The CDR3 spells CASSPSRTGVVRGEQYF. In nucleotides, the CDR3 is TGTGCCAGCAGCCCAAGCCGGACAGGGGTGGTAAGGGGCGAGCAGTACTTC. V and J are TRBV7-8 and TRBJ2-5, with TRBD1 matching over 9 bases. The J call is uncertain, as TRBJ2-7 better fits the DNA end. The CDR3 consists of 17 residues. The germline gives CDR1 SGHVS, CDR2 FQNEAQ.

This clone was picked up one time. The chain couples TRBV5-4 to TRBJ2-2; no definite D call. The CDR3 totals 13 residues. Germline-derived CDR1 and CDR2 are SGHNT and YYREEE (reference sequence). The V and J ends lost 0 bases and 4 bases respectively, with 4 bases between them. The CDR3 loop is CASSLGATGELFF. CDR3 nucleotide sequence: TGTGCCAGCAGCTTGGGAGCCACCGGGGAGCTGTTTTTT.